The clone carrying this T cell receptor (beta chain) was counted a single time. The antigen is unknown. The sample is drawn from a study of CD8+CD57+ T cells in acquired aplastic anemia. Study context: Mean yield of DNA from sorted CD4+ and CD8+ cells was approximately 3 ug. The study's findings and limits: Patients versus controls showed no significant CD8+ Simpson's diversity difference.

CDR3 length equals 13 residues. Germline V gene sequence: CDR1 SGDLS, CDR2 YYNGEE. Trimming removed 4 bases from V and 5 bases from J; junction bases left unmatched: 5. According to the study, genomic DNA was the template for TCR beta VDJ and CDR3 profiling. TCRdb independently ran MiXCR on the reads; one entry per CDR3 protein. The sample lists about 210,000 distinct CDR3 sequences; roughly 57% were seen once. The J gene is TRBJ1-1, the V gene TRBV9; TRBD1 aligns across 7 bases. The sequence came from a human donor in good health. The sample taken for sequencing was sorted CD4+, CD8+, or CD8+CD57+ T cells (not recorded which) from PBMCs. The DNA for the CDR3 is TGTGCCAGCAGCCCCAGGGGGTGGACTGAAGCTTTCTTT. Its protein product is CASSPRGWTEAFF.